These T cell receptor beta chains were read from a single sample in a study of early T cells in non-severe SARS-CoV-2 infection. TCRdb itself ran the 5' RACE reads through MiXCR, one entry per CDR3 protein. The sample has about 83,000 distinct CDR3 sequences; about 9.4% are singletons. Material: whole blood, obtained at baseline. These receptors originate from an adult who was a healthcare worker with PCR-confirmed SARS-CoV-2 infection or an uninfected control (not recorded which). Each CDR3 is given with its conserved first and last residue. D genes are given only for firm matches. Clone size, where shown, is once, few, many, or a class for clones that have expanded.

len,abundance,j_gene,d_gene,v_gene,CDR3nt,CDR3aa
14,many,TRBJ2-5,NA,TRBV20-1,TGCAGTGCCCTCGCGGGACCGAGTTTGGAGACCCAGTACTTC,CSALAGPSLETQYF
14,few,TRBJ2-3,NA,TRBV3-1,TGTGCCAGCAGCCAAGGGGGGTTTATCGATACGCAGTATTTT,CASSQGGFIDTQYF
16,few,TRBJ2-5,TRBD1,TRBV28,TGTGCCAGCAGTCCCGGGGACAGGGTAAGGGAAGAGACCCAGTACTTC,CASSPGDRVREETQYF
16,NA,TRBJ2-2,NA,TRBV20-1,TGCAGTGCTAGAGACTGGGCGGTTAGAGGCGACGGGGAGCTGTTTTTT,CSARDWAVRGDGELFF
14,many,TRBJ2-4,NA,TRBV12-3/TRBV12-4,TGTGCCAGCAGTCCCCTACGGGCCAAAAACATTCAGTACTTC,CASSPLRAKNIQYF
13,few,TRBJ2-5,NA,TRBV7-8,TGTGCCAGCAGTTTAGCAGGGAGAGGGACCCAGTACTTC,CASSLAGRGTQYF
16,many,TRBJ2-1,TRBD2,TRBV25-1,TGTGCCAGCAGTGGAGCCGGGACTAGAGTCTACAATGAGCAGTTCTTC,CASSGAGTRVYNEQFF
15,many,TRBJ2-5,NA,TRBV19,TGTGCCAGTAGTATAGATGATGGGGATGTTGAGACCCAGTACTTC,CASSIDDGDVETQYF
15,NA,TRBJ2-1,NA,TRBV6-2/TRBV6-3,TGTGCCAGCAGTGACCCGTGGGGCTCCTACAATGAGCAGTTCTTC,CASSDPWGSYNEQFF
13,few,TRBJ2-5,NA,TRBV18,TGTGCCAGCTCACAAAATAGCGCGGAGACCCAGTACTTC,CASSQNSAETQYF
16,NA,TRBJ2-1,NA,TRBV28,TGTGCCAGCAGTCCTGACGAGGGACACTCCTACAATGAGCAGTTCTTC,CASSPDEGHSYNEQFF
14,NA,TRBJ2-1,NA,TRBV7-2,TGTGCCTCCAAGAGGGGAAGCTCCTACAATGAGCAGTTCTTC,CASKRGSSYNEQFF
14,many,TRBJ2-7,NA,TRBV10-2,TGCGCCAGCAGTCCCCCTCCAGCGGCCTACGAGCAGTACTTC,CASSPPPAAYEQYF
13,many,TRBJ2-3,NA,TRBV24-1,TGTGCCACCAGTGACCCCCCTTCGGATACGCAGTATTTT,CATSDPPSDTQYF
15,few,TRBJ1-3,TRBD1,TRBV5-6,TGTGCCAGCAGCTCCGGGGACAGGGCTGGAAACACCATATATTTT,CASSSGDRAGNTIYF